This entry concerns a single T cell receptor beta chain. The record originates from a study of blood T cell repertoires in COVID-19. Study summary: Material from acute and convalescent COVID-19 was sourced from the United States, Italy and Spain.

Sequencing was performed with immunoSEQ multiplex PCR; in TCRdb, only in-frame clones are kept and a portion is missing. Of hundreds of thousands of clones listed, around four fifths are singletons. The CDR3 covers 15 residues. CDR1 is MGHRA and CDR2 is YSYEKL in the germline V gene. With 1 base removed from V and 0 bases from J, the gap between germline ends came to 7 bases. The sample comprised peripheral blood. The sequence was collected from a woman between 50 and 59 years old with active or convalescent COVID-19. J is TRBJ1-5 and V is TRBV4-1; the D is unclear. Written as DNA, the CDR3 is TGCGCCAGCAGCCAAGCACAGTTTAGCAATCAGCCCCAGCATTTT. The encoded protein is CASSQAQFSNQPQHF.